These 9 T cell receptor beta chains were sequenced from one sample in a study of blood T cell repertoires in COVID-19. The protocol was immunoSEQ multiplex PCR, while the TCRdb copy is restricted to in-frame clones and leaves out a portion. The sample includes 93,000 or so clones, approximately 89% of them seen just once. Sequencing was done on a sample of peripheral blood. These receptors were obtained from a woman older than 75 in a cohort sampled during active COVID-19.

The J gene is TRBJ1-2, the V gene TRBV6-6, with 7 bases that match TRBD1. The CDR3 extends over 15 amino acids. Germline CDR1 and CDR2: MNHNY and SVGAGI (reference sequence). V was pared by 0 bases and J by 4 bases, with 5 bases of the junction left unmatched. The CDR3 sequence is CASSYSGDSLYGYTF. In DNA, the CDR3 is TGTGCCAGCAGTTACTCGGGGGACAGCCTCTATGGCTACACCTTC.

The chain is built from TRBV5-4 and TRBJ2-1; D is uncertain. The germline CDR1 and CDR2 sequences are SGHNT and YYREEE (reference sequence). The CDR3 is 14 residues long. Trimming pared 0 bases from V and 7 bases from J, leaving 11 bases between. CDR3 loop: CASSLVVLANEQFF. CDR3 in DNA: TGTGCCAGCAGCTTGGTAGTCTTAGCAAATGAGCAGTTCTTC.

This clone was detected a few times. The rearrangement links TRBV12-3 or TRBV12-4 to TRBJ2-5, with 8 positions matching TRBD1. Trimming cost V 7 bases and J 7 bases; bases outside gene matches: 5. CDR3 size: 12 residues. CDR3 region: CASTKQGVTQYF. The CDR3 DNA reads TGTGCCAGCACTAAACAGGGGGTGACCCAGTACTTC.

The chain recombines TRBV6-5 with TRBJ2-5; D call uncertain. Deletions cut 0 bases from V and 2 bases from J, with 10 bases between. Germline V lookup: CDR1 MNHEY, CDR2 SVGAGI. CDR3 length equals 15 residues. CDR3 protein: CASSYSLTVQETQYF. The CDR3 region has the DNA TGTGCCAGCAGTTACTCCCTGACTGTTCAAGAGACCCAGTACTTC.

The chain employs TRBV29-1 and TRBJ1-1, with no clear D. The CDR3 has 13 residues. Trimming left V 1 base short and J 4 bases short, with 10 bases between. Germline V gene sequence: CDR1 SQVTM, CDR2 ANQGSEA. The DNA for the CDR3 is TGCAGCGTTGAAGTTAGTGTGAGCACTGAAGCTTTCTTT. Amino acid sequence: CSVEVSVSTEAFF.

This clone showed up just a few times. The rearrangement joins TRBV5-4 to TRBJ2-7; D is perhaps TRBD2 (5 bases). The germline V and J ends were trimmed by 2 bases and 5 bases, with 11 bases remaining between them. The germline V gene has CDR1 SGHNT and CDR2 YYREEE (reference sequence). The CDR3 runs 13 residues. The CDR3 DNA reads as TGTGCCAGCAGCTTTCGAGGGAAAGACGAGCAGTACTTC. Amino acid sequence: CASSFRGKDEQYF.

The V call is TRBV18, the J call TRBJ1-5; no firm D call. V was clipped by 2 bases and J by 6 bases, with 17 bases between them. The CDR3 length is 16 residues. Germline lookup yields CDR1 KGHSH and CDR2 LQKENI. The CDR3 bases are TGTGCCAGCTCACCAGATAGGACGGGGAGGCGTCAGCCCCAGCATTTT. This gives the protein CASSPDRTGRRQPQHF.

The chain combines TRBV19 with TRBJ2-1; 9 bases map to TRBD2. The CDR3 is made up of 16 amino acids. V shed 5 bases and J 5 bases; nucleotides not matched to a gene: 10. In germline, CDR1 is LNHDA, CDR2 SQIVND (reference sequence). The CDR3 sequence: CASSVIPGLANNEQFF. As DNA, the CDR3 is TGTGCCAGTAGTGTTATCCCGGGACTAGCTAACAATGAGCAGTTCTTC. Together with reference TRBV19 and TRBJ2-1, the CDR3 gives the full variable domain: DGGITQSPKYLFRKEGQNVTLSCEQNLNHDAMYWYRQDPGQGLRLIYYSQIVNDFQKGDIAEGYSVSREKKESFPLTVTSAQKNPTAFYLCASSVIPGLANNEQFFGPGTRLTVL.

The chain combines TRBV4-2 with TRBJ2-4; perhaps TRBD1 as D (5 bases). CDR1 and CDR2 from the germline V gene are LGHNA and YNFKEQ. CDR3 length: 16 amino acids. Trimming cost V 0 bases and J 8 bases, with 17 bases left between them. CDR3 residues: CASSQDFLGEGDIQYF. CDR3 nucleotide sequence: TGTGCCAGCAGCCAAGATTTCCTTGGCGAAGGGGACATTCAGTACTTC.